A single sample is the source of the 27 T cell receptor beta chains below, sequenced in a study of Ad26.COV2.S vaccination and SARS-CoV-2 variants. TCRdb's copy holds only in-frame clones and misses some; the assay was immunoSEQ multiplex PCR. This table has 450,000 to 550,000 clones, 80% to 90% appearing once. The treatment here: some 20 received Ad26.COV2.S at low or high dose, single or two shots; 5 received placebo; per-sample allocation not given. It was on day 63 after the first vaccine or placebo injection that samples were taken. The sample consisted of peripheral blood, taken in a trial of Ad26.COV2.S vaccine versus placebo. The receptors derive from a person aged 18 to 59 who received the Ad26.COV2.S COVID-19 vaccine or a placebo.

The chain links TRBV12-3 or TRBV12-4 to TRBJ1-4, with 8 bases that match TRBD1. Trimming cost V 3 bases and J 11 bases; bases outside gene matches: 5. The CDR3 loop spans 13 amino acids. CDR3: CASSLSGTGKLFF. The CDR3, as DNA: TGTGCCAGCAGTTTGTCCGGGACAGGTAAACTGTTTTTT.

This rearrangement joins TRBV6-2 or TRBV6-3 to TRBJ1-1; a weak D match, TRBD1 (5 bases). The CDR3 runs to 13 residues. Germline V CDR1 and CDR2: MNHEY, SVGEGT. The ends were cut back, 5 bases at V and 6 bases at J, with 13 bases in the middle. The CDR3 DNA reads TGTGCCAGCAGTAGGACAAGCACTGCTGAAGCTTTCTTT. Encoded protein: CASSRTSTAEAFF.

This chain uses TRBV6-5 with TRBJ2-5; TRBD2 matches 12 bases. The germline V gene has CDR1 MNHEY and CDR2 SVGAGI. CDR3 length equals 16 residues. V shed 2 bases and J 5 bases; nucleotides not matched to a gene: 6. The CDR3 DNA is TGTGCCAGCAGTTACCACGGACTAGCGGGAAAGGAGACCCAGTACTTC. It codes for CASSYHGLAGKETQYF.

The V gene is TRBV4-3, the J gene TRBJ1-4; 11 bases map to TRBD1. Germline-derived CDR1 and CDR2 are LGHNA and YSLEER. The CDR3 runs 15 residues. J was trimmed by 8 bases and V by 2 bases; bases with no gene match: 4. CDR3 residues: CASSQPGTGGEKLFF. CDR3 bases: TGCGCCAGCAGCCAACCCGGGACAGGGGGGGAAAAACTGTTTTTT.

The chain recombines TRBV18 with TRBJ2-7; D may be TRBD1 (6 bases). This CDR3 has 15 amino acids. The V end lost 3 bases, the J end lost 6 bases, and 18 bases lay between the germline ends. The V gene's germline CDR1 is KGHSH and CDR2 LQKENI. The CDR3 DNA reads TGTGCCAGCTCACCCACACAGGGATCTTACGTCGAGCAGTACTTC. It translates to CASSPTQGSYVEQYF.

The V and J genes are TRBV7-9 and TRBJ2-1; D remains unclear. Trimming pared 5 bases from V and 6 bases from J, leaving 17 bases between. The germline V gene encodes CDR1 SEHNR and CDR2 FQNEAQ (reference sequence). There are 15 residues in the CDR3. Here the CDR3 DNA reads TGTGCCAGCAGCCATAACACCCTCCAAGGCAATGAGCAGTTCTTC. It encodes CASSHNTLQGNEQFF. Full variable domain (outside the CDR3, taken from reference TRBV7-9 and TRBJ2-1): DTGVSQNPRHKITKRGQNVTFRCDPISEHNRLYWYRQTLGQGPEFLTYFQNEAQLEKSRLLSDRFSAERPKGSFSTLEIQRTEQGDSAMYLCASSHNTLQGNEQFFGPGTRLTVL.

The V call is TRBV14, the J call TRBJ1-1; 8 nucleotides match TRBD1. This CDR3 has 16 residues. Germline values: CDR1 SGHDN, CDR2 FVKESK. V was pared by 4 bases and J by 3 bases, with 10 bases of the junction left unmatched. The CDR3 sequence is CASSPTGVGYDTEAFF. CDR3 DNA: TGTGCCAGCAGCCCGACAGGGGTAGGGTATGACACTGAAGCTTTCTTT. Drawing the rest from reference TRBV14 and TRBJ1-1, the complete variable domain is EAGVTQFPSHSVIEKGQTVTLRCDPISGHDNLYWYRRVMGKEIKFLLHFVKESKQDESGMPNNRFLAERTGGTYSTLKVQPAELEDSGVYFCASSPTGVGYDTEAFFGQGTRLTVV.

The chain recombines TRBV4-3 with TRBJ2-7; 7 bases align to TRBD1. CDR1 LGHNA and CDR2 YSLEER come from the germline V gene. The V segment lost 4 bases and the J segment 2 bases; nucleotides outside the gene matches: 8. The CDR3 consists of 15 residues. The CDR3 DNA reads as TGCGCCAGCAGCCGGACCGGGACAGCTCCCTACGAGCAGTACTTC. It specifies CASSRTGTAPYEQYF.

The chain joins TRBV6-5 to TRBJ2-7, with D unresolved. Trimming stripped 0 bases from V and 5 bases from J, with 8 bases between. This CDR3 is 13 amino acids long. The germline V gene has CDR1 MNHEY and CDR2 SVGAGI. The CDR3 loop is CASSYSLSHEQYF. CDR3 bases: TGTGCCAGCAGTTACTCGTTAAGCCACGAGCAGTACTTC.

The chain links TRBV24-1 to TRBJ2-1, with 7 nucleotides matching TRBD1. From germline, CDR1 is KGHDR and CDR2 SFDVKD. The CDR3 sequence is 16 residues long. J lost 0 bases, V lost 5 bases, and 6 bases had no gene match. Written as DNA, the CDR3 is TGTGCCACCAGTGGGTGGTCAGGGGGCTCCTACAATGAGCAGTTCTTC. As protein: CATSGWSGGSYNEQFF.

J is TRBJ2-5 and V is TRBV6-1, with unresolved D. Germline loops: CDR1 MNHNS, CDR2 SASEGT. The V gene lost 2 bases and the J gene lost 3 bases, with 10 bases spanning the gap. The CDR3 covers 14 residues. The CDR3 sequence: CASSEFGSEETQYF. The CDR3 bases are TGTGCCAGCAGTGAATTTGGATCCGAAGAGACCCAGTACTTC.

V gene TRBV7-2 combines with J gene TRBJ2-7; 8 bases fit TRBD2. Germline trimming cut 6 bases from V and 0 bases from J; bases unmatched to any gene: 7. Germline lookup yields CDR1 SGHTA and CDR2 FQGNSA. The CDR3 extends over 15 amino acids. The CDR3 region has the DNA TGTGCCAGCAGACGTAGCGGGGCAAGCTCCTACGAGCAGTACTTC. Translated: CASRRSGASSYEQYF. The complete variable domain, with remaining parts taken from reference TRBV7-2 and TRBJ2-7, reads GAGVSQSPSNKVTEKGKDVELRCDPISGHTALYWYRQSLGQGLEFLIYFQGNSAPDKSGLPSDRFSAERTGGSVSTLTIQRTQQEDSAVYLCASRRSGASSYEQYFGPGTRLTVT.

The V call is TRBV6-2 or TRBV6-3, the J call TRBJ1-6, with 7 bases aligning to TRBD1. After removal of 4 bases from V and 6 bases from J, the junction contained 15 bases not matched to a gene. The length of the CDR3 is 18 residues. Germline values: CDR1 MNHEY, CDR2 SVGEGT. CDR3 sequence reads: CASSSRRADRVSNSPLHF. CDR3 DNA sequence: TGTGCCAGCAGTTCAAGGAGGGCCGACAGGGTCAGTAATTCACCCCTCCACTTT.

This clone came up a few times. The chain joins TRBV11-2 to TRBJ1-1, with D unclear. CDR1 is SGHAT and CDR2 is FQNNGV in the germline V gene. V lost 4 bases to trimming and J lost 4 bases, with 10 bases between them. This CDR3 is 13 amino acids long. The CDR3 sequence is CASSSTRPTEAFF. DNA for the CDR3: TGTGCCAGCAGCTCGACTCGCCCCACTGAAGCTTTCTTT. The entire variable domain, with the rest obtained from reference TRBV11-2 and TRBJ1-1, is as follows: EAGVAQSPRYKIIEKRQSVAFWCNPISGHATLYWYQQILGQGPKLLIQFQNNGVVDDSQLPKDRFSAERLKGVDSTLKIQPAKLEDSAVYLCASSSTRPTEAFFGQGTRLTVV.

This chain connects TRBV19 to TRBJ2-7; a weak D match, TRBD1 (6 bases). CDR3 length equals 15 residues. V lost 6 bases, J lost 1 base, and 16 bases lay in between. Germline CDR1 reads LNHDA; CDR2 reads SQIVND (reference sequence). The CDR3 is CASSRQARLSYEQYF. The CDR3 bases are TGTGCCAGTAGCAGACAGGCTAGGCTTTCCTACGAGCAGTACTTC.

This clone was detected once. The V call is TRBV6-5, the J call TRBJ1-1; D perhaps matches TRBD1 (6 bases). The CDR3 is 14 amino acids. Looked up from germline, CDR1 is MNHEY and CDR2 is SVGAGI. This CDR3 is CACYGQGWIGEAFF. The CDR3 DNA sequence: TGTGCGTGTTACGGGCAGGGGTGGATAGGTGAAGCTTTCTTT.

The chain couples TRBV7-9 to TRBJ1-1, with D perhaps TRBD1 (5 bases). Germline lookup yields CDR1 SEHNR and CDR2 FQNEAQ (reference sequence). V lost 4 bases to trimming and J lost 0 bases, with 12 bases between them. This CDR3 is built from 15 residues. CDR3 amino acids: CASSSQGSMNTEAFF. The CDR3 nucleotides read TGTGCCAGCAGCTCTCAGGGCAGCATGAACACTGAAGCTTTCTTT.

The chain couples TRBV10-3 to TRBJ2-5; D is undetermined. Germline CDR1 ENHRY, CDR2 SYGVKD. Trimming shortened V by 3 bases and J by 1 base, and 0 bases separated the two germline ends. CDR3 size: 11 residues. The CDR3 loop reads CAISDQETQYF. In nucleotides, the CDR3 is TGTGCCATCAGTGACCAAGAGACCCAGTACTTC.

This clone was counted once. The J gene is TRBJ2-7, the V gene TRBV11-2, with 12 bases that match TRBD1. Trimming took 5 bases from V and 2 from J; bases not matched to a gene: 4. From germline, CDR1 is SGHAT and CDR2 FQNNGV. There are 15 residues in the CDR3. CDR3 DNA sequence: TGTGCCAGCAGCCTAGGGACAGGGGGCCCCTACGAGCAGTACTTC. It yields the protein CASSLGTGGPYEQYF.

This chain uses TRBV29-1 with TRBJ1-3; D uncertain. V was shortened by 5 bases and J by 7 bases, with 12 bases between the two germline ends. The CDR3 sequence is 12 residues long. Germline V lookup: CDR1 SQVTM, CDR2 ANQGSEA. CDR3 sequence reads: CSVSGEWNTIYF. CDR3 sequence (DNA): TGCAGCGTTTCTGGGGAATGGAACACCATATATTTT.

Here the CDR3 DNA reads TGTGCCAGCAGCTCAGGGACTGTCGTGCTCTCCTACAATGAGCAGTTCTTC. It yields the protein CASSSGTVVLSYNEQFF. The chain couples TRBV7-6 to TRBJ2-1; TRBD2 is a possible D gene (6 bases). With 4 bases removed from V and 0 bases from J, the gap between germline ends came to 16 bases. Germline V gene data show CDR1 as SGHVS and CDR2 as FNYEAQ. There are 17 residues in the CDR3.

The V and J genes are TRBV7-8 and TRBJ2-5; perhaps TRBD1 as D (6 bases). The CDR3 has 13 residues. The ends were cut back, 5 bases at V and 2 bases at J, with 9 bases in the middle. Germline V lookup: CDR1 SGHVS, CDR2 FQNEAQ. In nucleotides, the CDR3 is TGTGCCAGCAGCCACGGACAGCAAGAGACCCAGTACTTC. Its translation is CASSHGQQETQYF.

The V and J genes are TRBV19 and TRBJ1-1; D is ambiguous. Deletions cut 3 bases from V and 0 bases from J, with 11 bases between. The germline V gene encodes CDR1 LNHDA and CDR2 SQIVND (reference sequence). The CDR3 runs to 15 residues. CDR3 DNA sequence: TGTGCCAGTAGTATGACCGGTAGCCTGAACACTGAAGCTTTCTTT. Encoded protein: CASSMTGSLNTEAFF.

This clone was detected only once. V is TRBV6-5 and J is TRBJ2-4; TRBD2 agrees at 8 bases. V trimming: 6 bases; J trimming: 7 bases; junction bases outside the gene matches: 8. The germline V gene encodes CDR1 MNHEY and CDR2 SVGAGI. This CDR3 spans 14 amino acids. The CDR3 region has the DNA TGTGCCAGCAGACCCCTCGGGGGGGGGAACATTCAGTACTTC. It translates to CASRPLGGGNIQYF.

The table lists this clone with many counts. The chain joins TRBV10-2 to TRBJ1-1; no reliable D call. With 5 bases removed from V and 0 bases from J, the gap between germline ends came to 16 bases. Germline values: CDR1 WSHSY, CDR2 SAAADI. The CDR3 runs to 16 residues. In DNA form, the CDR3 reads TGCGCCAGCAGTTTTTATTCAGTACCCCTGAACACTGAAGCTTTCTTT. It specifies CASSFYSVPLNTEAFF.

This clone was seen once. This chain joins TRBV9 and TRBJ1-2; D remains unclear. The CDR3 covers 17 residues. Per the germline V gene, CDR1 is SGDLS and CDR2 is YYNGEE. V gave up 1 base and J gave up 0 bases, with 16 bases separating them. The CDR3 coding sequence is TGTGCCAGCAGCGTAACCCCTCTAGTTTCCCCTAACTATGGCTACACCTTC. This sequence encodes CASSVTPLVSPNYGYTF. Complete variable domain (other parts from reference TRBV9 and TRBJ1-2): DSGVTQTPKHLITATGQRVTLRCSPRSGDLSVYWYQQSLDQGLQFLIQYYNGEERAKGNILERFSAQQFPDLHSELNLSSLELGDSALYFCASSVTPLVSPNYGYTFGSGTRLTVV.

CDR3 protein: CASSLFFGAGGKLFF. CDR3 DNA sequence: TGTGCCAGCAGTTTATTTTTCGGGGCAGGTGGAAAACTGTTTTTT. This chain joins TRBV28 and TRBJ1-4; TRBD1 is a possible D gene (5 bases). The V gene lost 1 base and the J gene lost 10 bases, with 16 bases spanning the gap. The CDR3 is made up of 15 amino acids. CDR1 and CDR2 (germline): MDHEN, SYDVKM.